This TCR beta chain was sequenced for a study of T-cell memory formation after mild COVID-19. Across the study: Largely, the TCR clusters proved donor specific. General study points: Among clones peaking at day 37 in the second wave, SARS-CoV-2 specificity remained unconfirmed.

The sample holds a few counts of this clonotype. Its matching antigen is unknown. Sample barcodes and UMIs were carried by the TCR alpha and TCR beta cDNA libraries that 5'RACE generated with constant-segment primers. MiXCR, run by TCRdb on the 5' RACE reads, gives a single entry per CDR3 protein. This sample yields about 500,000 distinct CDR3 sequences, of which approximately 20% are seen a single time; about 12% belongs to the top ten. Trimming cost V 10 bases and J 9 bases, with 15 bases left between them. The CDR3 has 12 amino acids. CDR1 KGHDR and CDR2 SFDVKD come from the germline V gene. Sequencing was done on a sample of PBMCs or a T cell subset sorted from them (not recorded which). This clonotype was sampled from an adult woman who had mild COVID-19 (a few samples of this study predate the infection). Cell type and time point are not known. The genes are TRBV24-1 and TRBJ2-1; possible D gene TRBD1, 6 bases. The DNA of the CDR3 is TGTGCCACGAAAGGGGGTTCCGGTGAGCAGTTCTTC. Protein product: CATKGGSGEQFF.